This T cell receptor (beta chain) was profiled in a study of beta chain features in type 1 diabetes. Notes on the study in general: A moderate, significant TCRB CDR3 shortening appeared in type 1 diabetes across four CD4+ subsets.

The CDR3 sequence is 15 residues long. Germline V gene lookup returns CDR1 SEHNR and CDR2 FQNEAQ (reference sequence). J lost 5 bases, V lost 4 bases, and 6 bases had no gene match. Expressed TCRB transcripts were sequenced after all isolated RNA was converted to cDNA. Profiled with immunoSEQ multiplex PCR; TCRdb holds only in-frame clones, not every one. Among about 650,000 clones listed, around 12% were seen once. A word on this clone: Its antigen is unidentified.

The sample taken for sequencing was naive CD4+ T cells from blood. The TCR sequence derives from a man aged 25-45 years with type 1 diabetes. The chain has TRBV7-9 and TRBJ2-5, with 11 bases matching TRBD2. The CDR3 DNA is TGTGCCAGCAGCTCCGGGACTAGCGGTTCGGAGACCCAGTACTTC. Amino acid sequence: CASSSGTSGSETQYF.